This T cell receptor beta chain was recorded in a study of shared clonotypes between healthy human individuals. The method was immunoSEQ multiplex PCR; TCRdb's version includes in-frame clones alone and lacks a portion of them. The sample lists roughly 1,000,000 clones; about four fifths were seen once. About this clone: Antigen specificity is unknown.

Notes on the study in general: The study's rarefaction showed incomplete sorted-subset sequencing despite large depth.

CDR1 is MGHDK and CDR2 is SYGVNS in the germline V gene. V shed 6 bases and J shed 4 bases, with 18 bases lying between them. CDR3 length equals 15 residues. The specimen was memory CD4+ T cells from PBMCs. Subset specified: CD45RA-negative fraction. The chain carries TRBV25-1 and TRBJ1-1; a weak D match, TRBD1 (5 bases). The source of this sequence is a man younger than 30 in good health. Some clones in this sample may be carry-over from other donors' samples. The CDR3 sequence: CASRGTPGLATEAFF. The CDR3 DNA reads TGTGCCAGCAGGGGGACCCCTGGCCTTGCCACTGAAGCTTTCTTT.